A selection of T cell receptor beta chains follows, all from one sample in a study of radiotherapy plus CTLA-4 blockade in lung cancer. The data were produced by immunoSEQ multiplex PCR, yet TCRdb's version contains in-frame clones alone and is incomplete. Of about 49,000 clones in the sample, 70% to 90% were seen once. The specimen comprised peripheral blood, sampled from a patient treated with radiotherapy plus ipilimumab. These receptors were obtained from a human donor with non-small cell lung cancer whose response to radiotherapy plus ipilimumab could not be evaluated. The CDR3 runs from the conserved cysteine through the conserved F or W. A D gene is named only where the DNA matches it firmly. Not all rows give a size; the values are once, few, many and, for expanded clones, a class.

CDR3aa	CDR3nt	d_gene	j_gene	abundance	v_gene
CASSLGRAQGAAFF	TGTGCCAGCAGCTTAGGTAGGGCACAGGGGGCAGCTTTCTTT	TRBD1	TRBJ1-1	NA	TRBV7-2
CASSRGLAVGGDIQYF	TGTGCCAGCAGCCGGGGACTAGCGGTAGGAGGGGACATTCAGTACTTC	TRBD2	TRBJ2-4	NA	TRBV7-3
CASSELAGGPVEQFF	TGTGCCAGCAGTGAATTAGCGGGAGGGCCGGTCGAGCAGTTCTTC	TRBD2	TRBJ2-1	once	TRBV6-1
CASSPGVGLADSYEQYF	TGTGCCAGCTCACCAGGGGTAGGACTAGCGGACTCCTACGAGCAGTACTTC	TRBD2	TRBJ2-7	NA	TRBV18
CASSVTRASSPSLGEQYF	TGTGCCAGCAGCGTTACCAGGGCGAGTTCCCCTTCTCTAGGCGAGCAGTACTTC	NA	TRBJ2-7	NA	TRBV21-1
CASSMTSGVYEQYF	TGTGCCAGTAGTATGACTAGCGGGGTTTACGAGCAGTACTTC	TRBD2	TRBJ2-7	once	TRBV19
CASGMDRRLLYRYTF	TGTGCCAGCGGCATGGACAGACGATTACTATATCGCTACACCTTC	NA	TRBJ1-2	NA	TRBV28
CASSSPRGGRHEQYF	TGTGCCAGCAGCTCCCCAAGGGGGGGAAGGCACGAGCAGTACTTC	NA	TRBJ2-7	NA	TRBV7-2
CASSSQGHQETQYF	TGTGCCAGCAGTTCCCAGGGGCACCAAGAGACCCAGTACTTC	NA	TRBJ2-5	NA	TRBV28
CASSSLAGEQYF	TGTGCCAGCAGTTCGTTAGCGGGCGAGCAGTACTTC	TRBD2	TRBJ2-7	few	TRBV28
CASTPTTNSYNEQFF	TGTGCCAGCACCCCGACTACCAACTCCTACAATGAGCAGTTCTTC	NA	TRBJ2-1	NA	TRBV7-9
CASSQPDGKREKLFF	TGTGCCAGCAGTCAACCCGACGGAAAGCGAGAAAAACTGTTTTTT	NA	TRBJ1-4	NA	TRBV6-6
CASRNRGPGEKLFF	TGTGCCAGCAGGAACAGGGGGCCAGGTGAAAAACTGTTTTTT	TRBD1	TRBJ1-4	NA	TRBV6-5
CASSSGTSGSYEQYF	TGTGCCAGCAGTTCCGGGACTAGCGGCTCCTACGAACAGTACTTC	TRBD2	TRBJ2-7	NA	TRBV28
CASHDTGKTYEQYF	TGTGCCAGCCATGACACCGGGAAAACCTACGAGCAGTACTTC	NA	TRBJ2-7	NA	TRBV28
CASSFLQGNQPQHF	TGTGCCAGCAGTTTCTTACAGGGGAATCAGCCCCAGCATTTT	TRBD1	TRBJ1-5	few	TRBV28
CASSLTGTSVWEQYF	TGTGCCAGCAGCTTAACCGGGACTAGCGTCTGGGAGCAGTACTTC	TRBD2	TRBJ2-7	NA	TRBV7-8
CASSPRQGNTGELFF	TGTGCCAGCTCTCCTCGACAGGGGAACACCGGGGAGCTGTTTTTT	TRBD1	TRBJ2-2	NA	TRBV18
CASSPRGDAFF	TGTGCCAGCAGTCCCAGGGGGGACGCTTTCTTT	TRBD1	TRBJ1-1	NA	TRBV28
CASSFDTTSGRAQFF	TGTGCCAGCAGCTTCGATACGACTAGCGGGAGGGCGCAGTTCTTC	TRBD2	TRBJ2-1	NA	TRBV7-2
CASSLRLAGHEQYF	TGTGCCAGCAGCTTGAGACTAGCGGGGCACGAGCAGTACTTC	TRBD2	TRBJ2-7	few	TRBV5-6
CASTTSAGGNTEAFF	TGTGCCAGCACCACGTCGGCGGGGGGGAACACTGAAGCTTTCTTT	NA	TRBJ1-1	NA	TRBV6-5
CASSLGPGGSNEQFF	TGTGCCAGCAGCTTAGGGCCAGGGGGAAGCAATGAGCAGTTCTTC	TRBD1	TRBJ2-1	once	TRBV7-2
CAAGGRGNTGELFF	TGTGCCGCAGGTGGGAGGGGGAACACCGGGGAGCTGTTTTTT	TRBD2	TRBJ2-2	NA	TRBV2
CATSREVFAVSSYTF	TGTGCCACCAGCCGAGAGGTCTTTGCGGTCTCAAGCTACACCTTC	NA	TRBJ1-2	NA	TRBV15
CASSQTVQGAGTDTQYF	TGCGCCAGCAGCCAAACTGTACAGGGGGCGGGCACAGATACGCAGTATTTT	TRBD1	TRBJ2-3	NA	TRBV4-1
CSVGRRDDTQYF	TGCAGCGTTGGGAGGAGGGACGATACGCAGTATTTT	NA	TRBJ2-3	NA	TRBV29-1
CASGSSGRSPYNEQFF	TGCGCCAGCGGCTCTAGCGGGAGGAGCCCCTACAATGAGCAGTTCTTC	TRBD2	TRBJ2-1	NA	TRBV23-1